These 29 T cell receptor beta chains were sequenced from one sample in a study of T cells in Graves' hyperthyroidism and ophthalmopathy. RNA transcripts provided the source from which TCR beta CDR3 regions were amplified. The TCR CDR3 was amplified in a first-round RT-PCR using the HTBI primer set. TCRdb reprocessed the multiplex PCR reads via MiXCR and lists one record per CDR3 protein. The table has fewer than 550,000 distinct CDR3 sequences, about 24% seen once; the top ten hold about 11%. Sequences were obtained from blood. The receptors were sampled from a woman under 40 with Graves' ophthalmopathy.

J is TRBJ2-7 and V is TRBV18; TRBD1 matches 9 bases. This CDR3 contains 15 residues. The germline gives CDR1 KGHSH, CDR2 LQKENI. V trimming: 0 bases; J trimming: 3 bases; junction bases outside the gene matches: 3. Here the CDR3 DNA reads TGTGCCAGCTCACCACCGACAGGGGGTGACTACGAGCAGTACTTC. Residues: CASSPPTGGDYEQYF.

Concerning this clonotype itself: One base away lies a much larger clone, so this may be a sequencing read error. The rearrangement uses TRBV7-9 and TRBJ1-2, with 9 bases fitting TRBD1. The CDR3 totals 13 residues. Germline CDR1 is SEHNR and CDR2 is FQNEAQ (reference sequence). CDR3 bases: TGTGCCTGCAGCCGACAGGGGGACGAGGGCTACACCTTC. Translating gives CACSRQGDEGYTF.

V usage is TRBV12-3 or TRBV12-4 and J usage is TRBJ2-5; 10 nucleotides agree with TRBD2. The CDR3 is made up of 15 amino acids. V was pared by 3 bases and J by 2 bases, with 3 bases of the junction left unmatched. The CDR3 coding sequence is TGTGCCAGCAGTTTCGCTAGCGGGAGACAAGAGACCCAGTACTTC. It is translated as CASSFASGRQETQYF.

This clonotype showed up many times. The rearrangement uses TRBV9 and TRBJ2-2; TRBD1 might be the D (5 bases). CDR3 size: 16 residues. Germline V gene sequence: CDR1 SGDLS, CDR2 YYNGEE. Trimming shortened V by 2 bases and J by 6 bases, and 17 bases separated the two germline ends. This chain's CDR3 is CASSVASGPLAGELFF. The CDR3 coding sequence is TGTGCCAGCAGCGTGGCGTCAGGGCCTCTGGCCGGGGAGCTGTTTTTT. The variable domain in full, completed from reference TRBV9 and TRBJ2-2, reads DSGVTQTPKHLITATGQRVTLRCSPRSGDLSVYWYQQSLDQGLQFLIQYYNGEERAKGNILERFSAQQFPDLHSELNLSSLELGDSALYFCASSVASGPLAGELFFGEGSRLTVL.

In its sample, this clonotype was seen a few times. The final CDR3 position lacks the conserved phenylalanine or tryptophan, pointing to a likely read error. The genes are TRBV10-3 and TRBJ2-5, with a weak D call TRBD2 (7 bases). V was trimmed by 6 bases and J by 5 bases, leaving 16 bases between them. This CDR3 has 14 residues. The germline CDR1 and CDR2 sequences are ENHRY and SYGVKD. The CDR3 loop reads CAISPGTGGETQYS. As DNA, the CDR3 is TGTGCCATCAGCCCCGGGACGGGGGGCGAGACCCAGTACTCC.

This clonotype was recorded at least ten times. The chain combines TRBV7-9 with TRBJ1-1; perhaps TRBD1 as D (6 bases). Trimming pared 2 bases from V and 4 bases from J, leaving 14 bases between. Germline V gene data show CDR1 as SEHNR and CDR2 as FQNEAQ (reference sequence). The CDR3 is made up of 15 amino acids. CDR3 in DNA: TGTGCCAGCAGCTTAAGGTTCTCAGGGGCCACTGAAGCTTTCTTT. Protein product: CASSLRFSGATEAFF.

There are many counts of this clonotype. The V and J genes are TRBV29-1 and TRBJ2-7; perhaps TRBD1 as D (5 bases). The CDR3 is 13 residues long. V was clipped by 4 bases and J by 4 bases, with 14 bases between them. The germline CDR1 and CDR2 sequences are SQVTM and ANQGSEA. The CDR3 here is CSVVFPGKYEQYF. CDR3 nucleotides: TGCAGCGTTGTTTTTCCAGGGAAATACGAGCAGTACTTC.

In its sample, this clonotype was seen many times. This sequence joins TRBV20-1 and TRBJ2-7; no firm D call. V lost 3 bases and J lost 3, with 15 bases in between. Germline loops: CDR1 DFQATT, CDR2 SNEGSKA (reference sequence). CDR3 length: 14 residues. Here the CDR3 DNA reads TGCAGTGCTAGGGGTCAGGAATTTGACTACGAGCAGTACTTC. Translated: CSARGQEFDYEQYF.

The gene calls are TRBV12-3 or TRBV12-4 and TRBJ2-7, with 8 nucleotides matching TRBD1. The length of the CDR3 is 15 residues. Trimming at V came to 5 bases and at J to 2 bases, leaving 8 bases not matched to a gene. The DNA for the CDR3 is TGTGCCAGCAGTAGACAGGGGACTTCAACCTACGAGCAGTACTTC. Amino acids: CASSRQGTSTYEQYF.

V usage is TRBV11-2 and J usage is TRBJ2-6; 11 bases line up with TRBD1. V lost 6 bases to trimming and J lost 1 base; unmatched junction nucleotides: 11. The germline V gene has CDR1 SGHAT and CDR2 FQNNGV. This CDR3 spans 19 amino acids. The CDR3 bases are TGTGCCAGCAGGCCCCGGACAGGGGGCGTGGGATCTGGGGCCAACGTCCTGACTTTC. The encoded protein is CASRPRTGGVGSGANVLTF.

The chain joins TRBV12-3 or TRBV12-4 to TRBJ1-2; D perhaps matches TRBD1 (5 bases). The ends were cut back, 3 bases at V and 4 bases at J, with 9 bases in the middle. This CDR3 contains 13 residues. The CDR3, as DNA: TGTGCCAGCAGTTTTGCAGGGACCTATGGCTACACCTTC. Protein: CASSFAGTYGYTF.

V usage is TRBV25-1 and J usage is TRBJ2-5, with a tentative D call TRBD2 (7 bases). Looked up from germline, CDR1 is MGHDK and CDR2 is SYGVNS. The CDR3 consists of 13 residues. Trimming took off 5 bases at V and 5 bases at J, with 12 bases between the two ends. The chain's CDR3 is CASSRGAWETQYF. In nucleotides, the CDR3 is TGTGCCAGCAGTCGGGGGGCATGGGAGACCCAGTACTTC.

This clonotype has at least ten counts. A much more abundant neighbour one base away suggests this may be a read error. This chain links TRBV6-1 with TRBJ2-5; D ambiguous. Germline V gives CDR1 MNHNS, CDR2 SASEGT. This CDR3 contains 13 residues. The CDR3 protein is CASQPDSQETKYF. CDR3 DNA sequence: TGTGCCAGCCAGCCAGATAGCCAAGAGACCAAGTACTTC.

This clonotype showed up many times. For the CDR3, the DNA is TGCGCCAGCGGGACAGACTCCGGACTCTATGGCTACACCTTC. It codes for CASGTDSGLYGYTF. The chain recombines TRBV5-1 with TRBJ1-2; TRBD1 agrees at 7 bases. Germline CDR1 SGHRS, CDR2 YFSETQ. Trimming at V came to 7 bases and at J to 4 bases, leaving 10 bases not matched to a gene. The CDR3 consists of 14 residues.

As to this clonotype: One junction end does not reproduce the germline sequence, and a read error may be involved. The J gene is TRBJ2-7, the V gene TRBV12-3 or TRBV12-4; the D gene is possibly TRBD2 (6 bases). The CDR3 runs to 12 residues. Here the CDR3 reads CASRPGRYEQYF. The CDR3 DNA sequence: TGTGCTAGCAGACCAGGGAGGTACGAGCAGTACTTC.

The chain uses TRBV6-2 or TRBV6-3 and TRBJ2-2; TRBD1 matches at 7 bases. There are 14 residues in the CDR3. Per the germline V gene, CDR1 is MNHEY and CDR2 is SVGEGT. J lost 5 bases, V lost 6 bases, and 6 bases had no gene match. The CDR3: CASSYRGTTGELFF. The CDR3 DNA reads as TGTGCCAGCAGCTACAGGGGAACGACCGGGGAGCTGTTTTTT.

This clonotype has at least ten counts. The chain carries TRBV4-1 and TRBJ2-5; unclear D gene. V gave up 1 base and J gave up 6 bases, with 3 bases separating them. CDR3 length: 11 amino acids. CDR1 and CDR2 from the germline V gene are MGHRA and YSYEKL. CDR3 in DNA: TGCGCCAGCAGCCAAGGACAGACCCAGTACTTC. Translated: CASSQGQTQYF.

In its sample, this clonotype was seen a few times. The gene calls are TRBV5-1 and TRBJ1-3, with a weak D call TRBD1 (6 bases). This CDR3 is 15 amino acids long. The germline CDR1 and CDR2 sequences are SGHRS and YFSETQ. V lost 4 bases, J lost 0 bases, and 11 bases lay in between. The CDR3 loop reads CASSIGQSSGNTIYF. Written as DNA, the CDR3 is TGCGCCAGCAGCATCGGACAGAGCTCTGGAAACACCATATATTTT.

This clonotype has more than one count but fewer than ten. V and J are TRBV7-2 and TRBJ2-2, with a possible D match to TRBD2 (5 bases). CDR3 length: 14 residues. With 5 bases removed from V and 1 base from J, the gap between germline ends came to 8 bases. Germline lookup yields CDR1 SGHTA and CDR2 FQGNSA. CDR3 in amino acids: CASSRERNTGELFF. The CDR3, as DNA: TGTGCCAGCAGCAGGGAGCGGAACACCGGGGAGCTGTTTTTT.

In this sample, this clonotype turned up many times. The gene calls are TRBV12-3 or TRBV12-4 and TRBJ1-2, with D possibly matching TRBD1 (6 bases). The CDR3 loop spans 11 amino acids. With 8 bases removed from V and 5 bases from J, the gap between germline ends came to 9 bases. For the CDR3, the DNA is TGTGCCAGCTCTAGGGGGTATGGCTACACCTTC. Its translation is CASSRGYGYTF.

This clonotype was observed a handful of times. The rearrangement joins TRBV28 to TRBJ2-5, with D perhaps TRBD1 or TRBD2 (7 bases each). The V gene's germline CDR1 is MDHEN and CDR2 SYDVKM. Deletions cut 6 bases from V and 4 bases from J, with 15 bases between. The CDR3 length is 14 residues. This chain's CDR3 is CASSRGGQAETQYF. The CDR3 nucleotides are TGTGCCAGCAGCAGGGGGGGTCAGGCAGAGACCCAGTACTTC.

This clonotype was seen at least ten times. The chain links TRBV11-2 to TRBJ2-7; D uncertain. CDR3 length: 13 residues. V lost 2 bases to trimming and J lost 3 bases, with 8 bases between them. The germline V gene has CDR1 SGHAT and CDR2 FQNNGV. The CDR3 spells CASSLLSVYEQYF. In nucleotides, the CDR3 is TGTGCCAGCAGCTTACTAAGCGTCTACGAGCAGTACTTC. The full variable domain, rest sourced from reference TRBV11-2 and TRBJ2-7, is EAGVAQSPRYKIIEKRQSVAFWCNPISGHATLYWYQQILGQGPKLLIQFQNNGVVDDSQLPKDRFSAERLKGVDSTLKIQPAKLEDSAVYLCASSLLSVYEQYFGPGTRLTVT.

As concerns this clonotype: The conserved closing phenylalanine or tryptophan is absent in this CDR3, likely reflecting a read error. The DNA is omitted, as the CDR3 cannot be located on it reliably, and the CDR3 follows TCRdb's listing. The genes are TRBV6-2 or TRBV6-3 and TRBJ2-2. Including both end residues, the CDR3 is 12 amino acids long. Germline lookup yields CDR1 MNHEY and CDR2 SVGEGT. CDR3 sequence: CASSQDTGELFY.

The V gene is TRBV7-2, the J gene TRBJ2-7; the match to TRBD2 covers 9 bases. Looked up from germline, CDR1 is SGHTA and CDR2 is FQGNSA. CDR3 size: 15 residues. V lost 2 bases and J lost 3; bases outside the gene matches: 5. The CDR3, as DNA: TGTGCCAGCAGCTTATTAGCTAGCGGGAACTACGAGCAGTACTTC. Translating it yields CASSLLASGNYEQYF.

This clonotype has a count of ten or more. The rearrangement uses TRBV11-1 and TRBJ1-1; 7 bases align to TRBD1. The CDR3 is 16 amino acids. In germline, CDR1 is SGHAT, CDR2 FQDESV (reference sequence). V gave up 5 bases and J gave up 1 base; unmatched junction bases: 10. CDR3 in DNA: TGTGCCAGCAGCGGTTTGACAGGGCTGGCGAACACTGAAGCTTTCTTT. This codes for CASSGLTGLANTEAFF.

This clonotype was recorded a few times. One end of the junction fails to match germline, which may point to a read error. This chain connects TRBV12-3 or TRBV12-4 to TRBJ2-7; D not certain. CDR3 length: 11 amino acids. The CDR3 DNA reads TGTGCCAGCAGTTTAGGGCTAGTCTCCTCCTTC. Translated: CASSLGLVSSF.

This clonotype was seen many times. The chain carries TRBV12-3 or TRBV12-4 and TRBJ2-2; 7 bases line up with TRBD1. The CDR3 totals 15 residues. With 7 bases clipped from V and 1 base from J, the junction kept 6 bases outside the gene matches. In nucleotides, the CDR3 is TGTGCCAGCACCTTGGGACAGCTGAACACCGGGGAGCTGTTTTTT. Translated, it gives CASTLGQLNTGELFF.

The chain employs TRBV19 and TRBJ1-5, with no clear D. This CDR3 comprises 16 residues. V gave up 5 bases and J gave up 4 bases, with 18 bases separating them. The V gene's germline CDR1 is LNHDA and CDR2 SQIVND (reference sequence). The CDR3 loop reads CASSSSGGRRNQPQHF. Written as DNA, the CDR3 is TGTGCCAGTAGTTCCTCGGGAGGAAGGCGAAATCAGCCCCAGCATTTT.

This clonotype was seen at least ten times. The J gene is TRBJ1-2, the V gene TRBV6-1; D is unresolved. From germline, CDR1 is MNHNS and CDR2 SASEGT. The CDR3 is 14 amino acids. Trimming left V 1 base short and J 4 bases short, with 10 bases between. DNA of the CDR3: TGTGCCAGCAGTGAAGGGTACGAGTCCTATGGCTACACCTTC. Translated, it gives CASSEGYESYGYTF.